This T cell receptor (beta chain) was captured by sequencing in a study of Graves' ophthalmopathy and Graves' hyperthyroidism. This clonotype was counted many times. What it recognizes is unknown. Hyperthyroidism patients were newly diagnosed, under 2 months' duration, aged 18 to 65. In this cohort, patients with other autoimmune diseases, uncontrolled infections, pregnancy or lactation were excluded. For repertoire sequencing, the TCR beta CDR3 regions were amplified from RNA transcripts. First-round RT-PCR relied on HTBI primers, and a second-round multiplex PCR came next. TCRdb independently ran MiXCR on the multiplex PCR reads; one entry per CDR3 protein. The table lists approximately 1.2 million distinct CDR3 sequences, 36% of them singletons. V gave up 4 bases and J gave up 6 bases, with 16 bases separating them. CDR3 length: 14 residues. Looked up from germline, CDR1 is SGHRS and CDR2 is YFSETQ.

Study-level results: Among thyroid clonotypes expanded above 0.001 frequency, most also appeared in blood.

This chain uses TRBV5-1 with TRBJ1-2; D unresolved. The receptor's source is an adult man with Graves' hyperthyroidism. Sequencing used peripheral blood or thyroid tissue (not recorded which). The DNA for the CDR3 is TGCGCCAGCAGCCCGAGTGGGCGCGATGATGGCTACACCTTC. Protein: CASSPSGRDDGYTF.